A single sample gave rise to the 15 T cell receptor beta chains below, sequenced in a study of blood T cell repertoires in COVID-19. The table came from immunoSEQ multiplex PCR; TCRdb's copy has only in-frame clones and leaves some out. The data hold 200,000 or so clones, with around four fifths observed a single time. Source material: peripheral blood. Receptors were obtained from a woman aged 80 or older with COVID-19, enrolled during active disease.

CDR3 DNA: TGTGCCAGCAGGCCAGACACAGGGAACACTGAAGCTTTCTTT. Residues: CASRPDTGNTEAFF. The chain is built from TRBV2 and TRBJ1-1; D may be TRBD1 (5 bases). Germline CDR1 and CDR2: SNHLY and FYNNEI. V was pared by 6 bases and J by 1 base, with 12 bases between. CDR3 size: 14 residues.

J is TRBJ2-1 and V is TRBV7-2; perhaps TRBD2 as D (6 bases). V lost 4 bases to trimming and J lost 3 bases, with 10 bases between them. CDR3 length: 14 residues. Germline assignment: CDR1 SGHTA and CDR2 FQGNSA. The DNA for the CDR3 is TGTGCCAGCAGCTCGGGACTTCTCTACAATGAGCAGTTCTTC. Translated: CASSSGLLYNEQFF.

The chain employs TRBV29-1 and TRBJ1-2; the D gene is possibly TRBD1 (5 bases). Trimming took off 5 bases at V and 1 base at J, with 17 bases between the two ends. CDR1 and CDR2 (germline): SQVTM, ANQGSEA. The CDR3 runs 15 residues. For the CDR3, the DNA is TGCAGCGTTTCCATAACCCGGGACTTTAACTATGGCTACACCTTC. Translating it yields CSVSITRDFNYGYTF.

This clone occurred once. This rearrangement joins TRBV9 to TRBJ2-5, with 11 positions matching TRBD2. V dropped 4 bases and J dropped 2; count of bases not matched to a gene: 7. The CDR3 is made up of 16 amino acids. Germline V gives CDR1 SGDLS, CDR2 YYNGEE. The CDR3 region is CASSITGTSGQETQYF. CDR3 nucleotides: TGTGCCAGCAGCATCACCGGGACTAGCGGACAAGAGACCCAGTACTTC.

The V and J genes are TRBV19 and TRBJ1-4, with TRBD1 matching 7 bases. This CDR3 comprises 15 residues. The germline V gene encodes CDR1 LNHDA and CDR2 SQIVND (reference sequence). V gave up 3 bases and J gave up 7 bases; unmatched junction bases: 8. CDR3 nucleotide sequence: TGTGCCAGTAGTATCAACCCTACAGGGGTTGAAAAACTGTTTTTT. The encoded protein is CASSINPTGVEKLFF.

The chain carries TRBV6-6 and TRBJ1-2; 9 bases match TRBD1. Trimming took 4 bases from V and 0 from J; bases not matched to a gene: 6. Germline V gene lookup returns CDR1 MNHNY and CDR2 SVGAGI (reference sequence). There are 16 residues in the CDR3. The CDR3 is CASSSRGQGANYGYTF. CDR3 sequence (DNA): TGTGCCAGCAGTTCCAGGGGACAGGGAGCTAACTATGGCTACACCTTC.

This clone is a singleton in its sample. The chain recombines TRBV19 with TRBJ1-1; possibly TRBD1 for D (6 bases). Germline V gene lookup returns CDR1 LNHDA and CDR2 SQIVND (reference sequence). This CDR3 region has 14 residues. V lost 4 bases to trimming and J lost 6 bases, with 15 bases between them. CDR3 in DNA: TGTGCCAGTAGTAATCCACGGGACACCTCTGAAGCTTTCTTT. Translation: CASSNPRDTSEAFF.

The chain couples TRBV20-1 to TRBJ2-7; D is unclear. This CDR3 is built from 11 residues. Germline V lookup: CDR1 DFQATT, CDR2 SNEGSKA (reference sequence). Deletions cut 5 bases from V and 3 bases from J, with 8 bases between. As DNA, the CDR3 is TGCAGTGCTGAACGGAGCTACGAGCAGTACTTC. As protein: CSAERSYEQYF.

This clone was found once. V is TRBV9 and J is TRBJ2-6, with TRBD2 as a possible D gene (5 bases). Germline values: CDR1 SGDLS, CDR2 YYNGEE. Between the trimmed V and J ends, which lost 0 bases and 4 bases, there was a span of 14 bases. This CDR3 region has 17 residues. In DNA, the CDR3 is TGTGCCAGCAGCGTAGGGGCGGGCGCGCTCGGGGCCAACGTCCTGACTTTC. Translated: CASSVGAGALGANVLTF.

This sequence joins TRBV2 and TRBJ1-2; unclear D gene. Deletions cut 2 bases from V and 7 bases from J, with 11 bases between. This CDR3 region has 13 residues. Germline-derived CDR1 and CDR2 are SNHLY and FYNNEI. The CDR3 DNA follows: TGTGCCAGCAGTGAACAGGTGGCTACTGGCTACACCTTC. It encodes CASSEQVATGYTF.

This clone turned up a few times. The chain combines TRBV19 with TRBJ1-3; 9 positions match TRBD1. V trimming: 5 bases; J trimming: 5 bases; junction bases outside the gene matches: 10. The CDR3 sequence is 16 residues long. CDR1 is LNHDA and CDR2 is SQIVND in the germline V gene (reference sequence). CDR3 bases: TGTGCCAGTAGTGCACCGGACAGGGGTAGGAGAAACACCATATATTTT. Amino acid sequence: CASSAPDRGRRNTIYF.

The CDR3 region is CASSLAAGETEAFF. DNA of the CDR3: TGTGCCAGCAGCTTAGCGGCAGGGGAGACTGAAGCTTTCTTT. V usage is TRBV7-8 and J usage is TRBJ1-1; tentative D call: TRBD1 (6 bases). Germline-derived CDR1 and CDR2 are SGHVS and FQNEAQ. Trimming shortened V by 0 bases and J by 5 bases, and 10 bases separated the two germline ends. The CDR3 extends over 14 amino acids. The entire variable domain, with the rest obtained from reference TRBV7-8 and TRBJ1-1, is as follows: GAGVSQSPRYKVAKRGQDVALRCDPISGHVSLFWYQQALGQGPEFLTYFQNEAQLDKSGLPSDRFFAERPEGSVSTLKIQRTQQEDSAVYLCASSLAAGETEAFFGQGTRLTVV.

As concerns this clone: This same CDR3 is encoded by further DNA sequences in the sample. This chain joins TRBV7-9 and TRBJ1-1; D perhaps matches TRBD1 (6 bases). Germline CDR1 is SEHNR and CDR2 is FQNEAQ (reference sequence). V was cut by 5 bases and J by 1 base, with 11 bases left in between. The CDR3 spans 14 residues. This CDR3 is CASSRQGGNTEAFF. As DNA, the CDR3 is TGTGCCAGCAGCCGCCAAGGGGGGAACACTGAAGCTTTCTTT.

This chain links TRBV5-1 with TRBJ2-5; D may be TRBD1 (6 bases). CDR3 length equals 15 residues. Germline-derived CDR1 and CDR2 are SGHRS and YFSETQ. Trimming shortened V by 6 bases and J by 2 bases, and 17 bases separated the two germline ends. The CDR3 DNA reads TGCGCCAGCAACTATGGAGGAACAGGGCAAGAGACCCAGTACTTC. This translates into CASNYGGTGQETQYF.

This chain connects TRBV6-2 or TRBV6-3 to TRBJ1-2, with TRBD1 as a possible D gene (6 bases). The ends were cut back, 5 bases at V and 2 bases at J, with 18 bases in the middle. The CDR3 runs to 16 residues. Germline values: CDR1 MNHEY, CDR2 SVGEGT. In DNA form, the CDR3 reads TGTGCCAGCAGTAATCTTCCAGGGGATATCAACTATGGCTACACCTTC. Its protein product is CASSNLPGDINYGYTF.